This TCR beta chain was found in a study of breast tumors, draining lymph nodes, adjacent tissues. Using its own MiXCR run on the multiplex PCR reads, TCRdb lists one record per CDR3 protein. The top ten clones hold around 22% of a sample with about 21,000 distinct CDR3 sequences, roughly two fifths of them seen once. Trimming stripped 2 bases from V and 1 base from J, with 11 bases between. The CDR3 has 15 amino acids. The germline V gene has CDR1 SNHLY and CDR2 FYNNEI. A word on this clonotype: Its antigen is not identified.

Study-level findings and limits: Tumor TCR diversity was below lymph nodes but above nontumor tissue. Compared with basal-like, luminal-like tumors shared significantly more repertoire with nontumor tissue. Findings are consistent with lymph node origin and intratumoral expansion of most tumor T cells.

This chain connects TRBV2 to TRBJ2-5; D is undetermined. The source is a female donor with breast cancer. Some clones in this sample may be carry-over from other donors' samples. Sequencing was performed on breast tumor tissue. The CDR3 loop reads CASSELAALQETQYF. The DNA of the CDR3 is TGTGCCAGCAGTGAACTCGCGGCACTCCAAGAGACCCAGTACTTC.